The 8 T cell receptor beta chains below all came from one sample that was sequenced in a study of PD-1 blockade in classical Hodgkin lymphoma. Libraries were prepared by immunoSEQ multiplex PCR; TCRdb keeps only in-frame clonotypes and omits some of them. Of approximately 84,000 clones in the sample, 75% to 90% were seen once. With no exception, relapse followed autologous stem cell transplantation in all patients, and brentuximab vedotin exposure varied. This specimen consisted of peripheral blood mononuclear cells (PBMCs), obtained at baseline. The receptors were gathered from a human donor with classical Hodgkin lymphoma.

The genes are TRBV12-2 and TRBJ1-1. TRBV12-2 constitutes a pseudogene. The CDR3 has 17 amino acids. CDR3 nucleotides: TGTGCAAGTCGCTCCCCCCATGGGGGGACGTCGAACACTGAAGCTTTCTTT. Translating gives CASRSPHGGTSNTEAFF.

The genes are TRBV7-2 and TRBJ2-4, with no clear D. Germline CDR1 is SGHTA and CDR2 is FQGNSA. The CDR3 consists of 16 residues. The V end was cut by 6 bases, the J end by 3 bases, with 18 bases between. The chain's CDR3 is CASSPTRRQVKNIQYF. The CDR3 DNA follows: TGTGCCAGCAGTCCCACCCGTCGGCAGGTCAAAAACATTCAGTACTTC.

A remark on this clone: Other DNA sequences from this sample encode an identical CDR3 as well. CDR3 sequence reads: CASSPDSNYGYTF. Here the CDR3 DNA reads TGTGCCAGCTCACCTGACAGTAACTATGGCTACACCTTC. The rearrangement joins TRBV18 to TRBJ1-2; D may be TRBD1 (5 bases). Germline V gene data show CDR1 as KGHSH and CDR2 as LQKENI. The CDR3 covers 13 residues. V lost 3 bases to trimming and J lost 1 base, with 6 bases between them. The entire variable domain, with the rest obtained from reference TRBV18 and TRBJ1-2, is as follows: NAGVMQNPRHLVRRRGQEARLRCSPMKGHSHVYWYRQLPEEGLKFMVYLQKENIIDESGMPKERFSAEFPKEGPSILRIQQVVRGDSAAYFCASSPDSNYGYTFGSGTRLTVV.

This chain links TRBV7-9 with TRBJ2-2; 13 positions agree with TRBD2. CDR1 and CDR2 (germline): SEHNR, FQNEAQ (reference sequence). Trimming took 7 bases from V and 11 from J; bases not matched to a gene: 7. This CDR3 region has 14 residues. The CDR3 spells CASTKGLAGSELFF. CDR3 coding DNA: TGTGCCAGCACTAAGGGACTAGCGGGAAGTGAGCTGTTTTTT.

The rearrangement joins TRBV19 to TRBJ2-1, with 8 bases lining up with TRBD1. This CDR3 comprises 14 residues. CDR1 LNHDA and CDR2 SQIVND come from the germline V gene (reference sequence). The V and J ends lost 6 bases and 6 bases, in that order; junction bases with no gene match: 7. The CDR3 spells CASRAPGQVNEQFF. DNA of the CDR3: TGTGCCAGTAGGGCCCCGGGACAGGTCAATGAGCAGTTCTTC.

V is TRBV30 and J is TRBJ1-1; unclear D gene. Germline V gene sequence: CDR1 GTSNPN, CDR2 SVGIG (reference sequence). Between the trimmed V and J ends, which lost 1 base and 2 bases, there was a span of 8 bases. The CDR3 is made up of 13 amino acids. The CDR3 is CAWSDDGNTEAFF. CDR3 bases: TGTGCCTGGAGTGATGACGGAAACACTGAAGCTTTCTTT.

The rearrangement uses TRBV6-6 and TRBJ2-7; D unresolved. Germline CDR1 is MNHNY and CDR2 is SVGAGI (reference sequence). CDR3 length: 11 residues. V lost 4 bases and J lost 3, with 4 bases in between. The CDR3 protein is CASSLNYEQYF. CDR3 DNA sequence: TGTGCCAGCAGTTTAAACTACGAGCAGTACTTC.

CDR3 coding DNA: TGTGCCAGCAGTCTACTGGGGAGGGAGACCCAGTACTTC. Translated, it gives CASSLLGRETQYF. This chain uses TRBV27 with TRBJ2-5, with D possibly matching TRBD2 (6 bases). The CDR3 totals 13 residues. Trimming removed 5 bases from V and 5 bases from J, with 12 bases in between. Per germline, CDR1 MNHEY and CDR2 SMNVEV (reference sequence).